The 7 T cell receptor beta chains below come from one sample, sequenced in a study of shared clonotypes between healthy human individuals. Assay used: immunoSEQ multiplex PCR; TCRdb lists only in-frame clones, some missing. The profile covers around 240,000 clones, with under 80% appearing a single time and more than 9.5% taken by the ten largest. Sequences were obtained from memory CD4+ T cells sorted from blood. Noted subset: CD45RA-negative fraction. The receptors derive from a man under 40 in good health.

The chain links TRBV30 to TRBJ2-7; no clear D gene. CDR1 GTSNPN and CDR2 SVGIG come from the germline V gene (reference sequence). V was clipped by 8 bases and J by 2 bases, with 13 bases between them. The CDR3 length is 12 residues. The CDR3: CAGSKFTYEQYF. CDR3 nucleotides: TGTGCCGGAAGTAAGTTCACCTACGAGCAGTACTTC.

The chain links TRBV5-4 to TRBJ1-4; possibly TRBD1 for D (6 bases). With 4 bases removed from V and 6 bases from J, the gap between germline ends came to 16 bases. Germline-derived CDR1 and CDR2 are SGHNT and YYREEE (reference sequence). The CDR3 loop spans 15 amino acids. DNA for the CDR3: TGTGCCAGCAGCCAAGGAGGGGGGGGATATGAAAAACTGTTTTTT. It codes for CASSQGGGGYEKLFF.

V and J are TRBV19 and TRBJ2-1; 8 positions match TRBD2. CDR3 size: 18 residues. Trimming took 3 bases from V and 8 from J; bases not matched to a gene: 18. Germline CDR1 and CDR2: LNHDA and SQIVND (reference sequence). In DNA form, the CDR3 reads TGTGCCAGTAGTATGCGCAGCGGGAGTGTGGCCGGCAGGGATGAGCAGTTCTTC. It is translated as CASSMRSGSVAGRDEQFF.

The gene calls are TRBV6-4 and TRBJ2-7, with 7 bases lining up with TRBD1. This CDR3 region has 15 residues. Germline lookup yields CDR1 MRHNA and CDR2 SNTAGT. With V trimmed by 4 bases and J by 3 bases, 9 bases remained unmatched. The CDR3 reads CASSVLGQEIYEQYF. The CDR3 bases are TGTGCCAGCAGTGTTCTCGGACAGGAAATCTACGAGCAGTACTTC.

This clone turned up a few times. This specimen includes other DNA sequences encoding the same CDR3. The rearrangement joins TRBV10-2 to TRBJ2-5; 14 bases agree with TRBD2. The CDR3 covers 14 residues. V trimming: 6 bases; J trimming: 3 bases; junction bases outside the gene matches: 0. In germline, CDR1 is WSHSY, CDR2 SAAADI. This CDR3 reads CASRGLAGEETQYF. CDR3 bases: TGCGCCAGCAGGGGACTAGCGGGAGAAGAGACCCAGTACTTC.

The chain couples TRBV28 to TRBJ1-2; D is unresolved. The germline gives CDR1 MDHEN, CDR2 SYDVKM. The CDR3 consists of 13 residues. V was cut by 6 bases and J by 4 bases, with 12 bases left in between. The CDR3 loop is CASSTASLYGYTF. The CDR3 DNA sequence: TGTGCCAGCAGCACGGCTAGCCTCTATGGCTACACCTTC.

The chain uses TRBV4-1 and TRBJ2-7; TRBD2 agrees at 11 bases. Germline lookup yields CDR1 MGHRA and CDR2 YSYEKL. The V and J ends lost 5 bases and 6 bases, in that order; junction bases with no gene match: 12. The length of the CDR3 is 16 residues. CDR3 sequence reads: CASSSRGTSGRFEQYF. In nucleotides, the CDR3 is TGCGCCAGCAGCTCAAGAGGAACTAGCGGGAGATTCGAGCAGTACTTC.